Listed here are 18 T cell receptor beta chains from one sample, sequenced in a study of blood T cell repertoires in COVID-19. The assay was immunoSEQ multiplex PCR, and TCRdb's table has in-frame clones only and misses some. This sample has around 130,000 clones, with approximately 82% found just once. Sequenced input: peripheral blood. Receptor source: a man aged 40-55 years with active or convalescent COVID-19.

V usage is TRBV30 and J usage is TRBJ2-7; 9 bases fit TRBD2. Trimming took 2 bases from V and 4 from J; bases not matched to a gene: 12. In germline, CDR1 is GTSNPN, CDR2 SVGIG (reference sequence). The CDR3 loop spans 16 amino acids. The CDR3 reads CAWSPGLARSSYEQYF. Written as DNA, the CDR3 is TGTGCCTGGAGTCCCGGACTAGCGAGATCCTCTTACGAGCAGTACTTC.

V is TRBV5-4 and J is TRBJ2-5, with a tentative D call TRBD1 (7 bases). CDR3 length: 15 amino acids. Germline CDR1 SGHNT, CDR2 YYREEE (reference sequence). The germline V and J ends were trimmed by 4 bases and 5 bases, with 18 bases remaining between them. The chain's CDR3 is CASSPQGGRYETQYF. CDR3 nucleotides: TGTGCCAGCAGCCCTCAGGGGGGAAGGTACGAGACCCAGTACTTC.

The chain couples TRBV19 to TRBJ1-1, with a tentative D call TRBD1 (6 bases). Germline V lookup: CDR1 LNHDA, CDR2 SQIVND (reference sequence). Deletions cut 3 bases from V and 4 bases from J, with 12 bases between. This CDR3 has 14 residues. CDR3 region: CASSIMGTSTEAFF. The CDR3 DNA follows: TGTGCCAGTAGTATCATGGGGACAAGCACTGAAGCTTTCTTT.

This chain joins TRBV24-1 and TRBJ2-3; D gene ambiguous. This CDR3 region has 13 residues. The germline V and J ends were trimmed by 1 base and 6 bases, with 7 bases remaining between them. Germline CDR1 is KGHDR and CDR2 is SFDVKD. CDR3 sequence reads: CATSDFMEDTQYF. CDR3 in DNA: TGTGCCACCAGTGATTTTATGGAGGATACGCAGTATTTT.

V gene TRBV7-2 combines with J gene TRBJ1-1; a weak D match, TRBD1 (6 bases). CDR1 and CDR2 from the germline V gene are SGHTA and FQGNSA. The V gene lost 2 bases and the J gene lost 5 bases, with 12 bases spanning the gap. This CDR3 has 14 amino acids. The CDR3: CASSLRGGGTEAFF. Here the CDR3 DNA reads TGTGCCAGCAGCTTAAGGGGAGGGGGGACTGAAGCTTTCTTT.

The J gene is TRBJ2-5, the V gene TRBV19; 8 nucleotides align to TRBD2. The V gene end was trimmed by 7 bases and the J gene end by 5 bases; junction bases not matched to a gene: 12. Germline loops: CDR1 LNHDA, CDR2 SQIVND (reference sequence). The CDR3 totals 15 residues. The CDR3, as DNA: TGTGCCAGTACCCGTAGCGGGGTCAAAGGGGAGACCCAGTACTTC. The encoded protein is CASTRSGVKGETQYF.

The V gene is TRBV19, the J gene TRBJ2-1; 8 nucleotides align to TRBD2. V trimming: 1 base; J trimming: 9 bases; junction bases outside the gene matches: 11. CDR3 length: 16 amino acids. Germline V gene lookup returns CDR1 LNHDA and CDR2 SQIVND (reference sequence). CDR3 sequence reads: CASSIALGRGESEQFF. The CDR3 DNA is TGTGCCAGTAGTATAGCACTTGGGCGGGGGGAGAGTGAGCAGTTCTTC. Variable domain in full (rest from reference TRBV19 and TRBJ2-1): DGGITQSPKYLFRKEGQNVTLSCEQNLNHDAMYWYRQDPGQGLRLIYYSQIVNDFQKGDIAEGYSVSREKKESFPLTVTSAQKNPTAFYLCASSIALGRGESEQFFGPGTRLTVL.

The chain carries TRBV29-1 and TRBJ1-1; 7 positions agree with TRBD1. This CDR3 is built from 17 residues. The trim removed 1 base at V and 0 bases at J, leaving 11 bases unmatched. Germline lookup yields CDR1 SQVTM and CDR2 ANQGSEA. CDR3 sequence (DNA): TGCAGCGTTGAAGCTCCTAAGGACAGGTTAATGAACACTGAAGCTTTCTTT. This translates into CSVEAPKDRLMNTEAFF.

As for this clone: This CDR3 is also generated by other DNA sequences in the sample. V usage is TRBV7-9 and J usage is TRBJ2-7; TRBD1 matches 9 bases. The CDR3 runs 14 residues. V was pared by 1 base and J by 7 bases, with 5 bases of the junction left unmatched. Germline values: CDR1 SEHNR, CDR2 FQNEAQ (reference sequence). The CDR3, as DNA: TGTGCCAGCAGCTTAGGGGGACAGGGAGGTGAGCAGTACTTC. Its protein is CASSLGGQGGEQYF.

The rearrangement links TRBV7-9 to TRBJ1-5; D perhaps matches TRBD1 (5 bases). Germline V lookup: CDR1 SEHNR, CDR2 FQNEAQ (reference sequence). The CDR3 spans 15 residues. Deletions cut 5 bases from V and 7 bases from J, with 18 bases between. CDR3 DNA: TGTGCCAGCAGCACTGGGGCCGGGTACTCGCAGCCCCAGCATTTT. Translating it yields CASSTGAGYSQPQHF.

The chain employs TRBV3-1 (or the pseudogene TRBV3-2) and TRBJ2-5, with 7 bases matching TRBD2. The CDR3 spans 16 residues. Per the germline V gene, CDR1 is LGHDT and CDR2 is YNNKEL (reference sequence). V was pared by 2 bases and J by 1 base, with 7 bases of the junction left unmatched. The CDR3 here is CASSQIRGVIQETQYF. The CDR3 coding sequence is TGTGCCAGCAGCCAAATTCGGGGGGTGATCCAAGAGACCCAGTACTTC.

This clone showed up just a few times. This chain links TRBV11-2 with TRBJ2-1; 7 nucleotides align to TRBD2. The CDR3 has 16 residues. Germline V CDR1 and CDR2: SGHAT, FQNNGV. After removal of 1 base from V and 7 bases from J, the junction contained 10 bases not matched to a gene. The CDR3 nucleotides are TGTGCCAGCAGCTTAGTCGGGGGGACGATTAGGAATGAGCAGTTCTTC. It translates to CASSLVGGTIRNEQFF.

This chain links TRBV7-2 with TRBJ2-7, with 8 bases that match TRBD1. CDR3 length: 15 residues. V lost 5 bases to trimming and J lost 2 bases; unmatched junction nucleotides: 8. Germline CDR1 SGHTA, CDR2 FQGNSA. As DNA, the CDR3 is TGTGCCAGCAGCCGTCCTCAGGGGGCCCCCTACGAGCAGTACTTC. Its protein is CASSRPQGAPYEQYF. Based on the CDR3 plus reference TRBV7-2 and TRBJ2-7, the full variable domain is GAGVSQSPSNKVTEKGKDVELRCDPISGHTALYWYRQSLGQGLEFLIYFQGNSAPDKSGLPSDRFSAERTGGSVSTLTIQRTQQEDSAVYLCASSRPQGAPYEQYFGPGTRLTVT.

This chain joins TRBV7-2 and TRBJ2-7; 9 nucleotides line up with TRBD1. The CDR3 is 14 amino acids. Trimming took 1 base from V and 5 from J; bases not matched to a gene: 3. Per the germline V gene, CDR1 is SGHTA and CDR2 is FQGNSA. CDR3 in DNA: TGTGCCAGCAGCTTAGAACAGGGGGCCGACGAGCAGTACTTC. Its protein is CASSLEQGADEQYF.

Only a few counts were recorded for this clone. Different DNA sequences within this sample yield the same CDR3. The chain has TRBV5-1 and TRBJ2-7, with D hard to call. Per germline, CDR1 SGHRS and CDR2 YFSETQ. The V end lost 0 bases, the J end lost 4 bases, and 8 bases lay between the germline ends. The CDR3 runs to 13 residues. The DNA for the CDR3 is TGCGCCAGCAGCTTGGCCTCGAGTTACGAGCAGTACTTC. This translates into CASSLASSYEQYF.

The V call is TRBV6-2 or TRBV6-3, the J call TRBJ2-7, with 9 bases that match TRBD2. Germline assignment: CDR1 MNHEY and CDR2 SVGEGT. The CDR3 is 13 amino acids. V lost 2 bases, J lost 6 bases, and 2 bases stayed unmatched. The CDR3 sequence: CASSYPGLAEQYF. CDR3 sequence (DNA): TGTGCCAGCAGTTACCCGGGACTAGCCGAGCAGTACTTC.

This clone was recorded once. The chain uses TRBV11-1 and TRBJ1-2; maybe TRBD1 (6 bases). This CDR3 comprises 14 residues. V was shortened by 5 bases and J by 5 bases, with 15 bases between the two germline ends. The germline V gene encodes CDR1 SGHAT and CDR2 FQDESV (reference sequence). The CDR3 protein is CASSPETGGYGYTF. CDR3 nucleotides: TGTGCCAGCAGCCCAGAGACAGGCGGTTATGGCTACACCTTC.

This clone was found once. The chain joins TRBV2 to TRBJ2-2; D uncertain. The ends were cut back, 9 bases at V and 1 base at J, with 6 bases in the middle. This CDR3 is 12 amino acids long. Looked up from germline, CDR1 is SNHLY and CDR2 is FYNNEI. CDR3 nucleotides: TGTGCCAGGCAGGTGAACACCGGGGAGCTGTTTTTT. As protein: CARQVNTGELFF.